This is a list of T cell receptor beta chains from one sample in a study of human T cells and chemical hapten exposure. TCRdb passed the RACE reads through MiXCR, listing each CDR3 protein once. The sample shows about 64,000 distinct CDR3 sequences, around 10% of them seen only once. The sequencing here drew on whole blood, taken in connection with sensitization to the hapten diphenylcyclopropenone (DPC). These receptors were collected from a woman in her 30s with alopecia areata. Some clones in this sample may be carry-over from other donors' samples. Each CDR3 is given with its conserved first and last residue. A D gene is named only where the DNA matches it firmly. Where a row states a size, it is once, few, many or the class of an expanded clone; other rows omit it.

j_call: TRBJ2-5
cdr3_length: 18
clone_size: many
d_call: TRBD1
v_call: TRBV2
cdr3_nt: TGTGCCAGCAGATACAGGGGCCTCATTACCCTTCCAAAAGAGACCCAGTACTTC
cdr3_aa: CASRYRGLITLPKETQYF

j_call: TRBJ2-3
cdr3_length: 11
clone_size: .
d_call: .
v_call: TRBV11-2
cdr3_nt: TGTGCCAGCTTGAGTGAAGATACGCAGTATTTT
cdr3_aa: CASLSEDTQYF

j_call: TRBJ1-2
cdr3_length: 11
clone_size: many
d_call: .
v_call: TRBV2
cdr3_nt: TGTGCCAGCGGAACAGCGTATGGCTACACCTTC
cdr3_aa: CASGTAYGYTF

j_call: TRBJ1-2
cdr3_length: 15
clone_size: few
d_call: TRBD1
v_call: TRBV6-5
cdr3_nt: TGTGCCAGCAGTTACGAAGCGACAGGGATGTATGGCTACACCTTC
cdr3_aa: CASSYEATGMYGYTF

j_call: TRBJ1-5
cdr3_length: 13
clone_size: .
d_call: .
v_call: TRBV29-1
cdr3_nt: TGCAGCGTGGCAAACGGGGTTAATCAGCCCCAGCATTTT
cdr3_aa: CSVANGVNQPQHF

j_call: TRBJ1-1
cdr3_length: 13
clone_size: few
d_call: .
v_call: TRBV7-9
cdr3_nt: TGTGCCAGCAGCTTAGATGGGGTCACTGAAGCTTTCTTT
cdr3_aa: CASSLDGVTEAFF

j_call: TRBJ2-3
cdr3_length: 15
clone_size: few
d_call: TRBD1
v_call: TRBV12-3/TRBV12-4
cdr3_nt: TGTGCCAGCAGTTTAAAGGGACAGATTGTTAATACGCAGTATTTT
cdr3_aa: CASSLKGQIVNTQYF

j_call: TRBJ2-6
cdr3_length: 16
clone_size: many
d_call: .
v_call: TRBV23-1
cdr3_nt: TGCGCCAGCACCACTGCCTCGGACTCTGGGGCCAACGTCCTGACTTTC
cdr3_aa: CASTTASDSGANVLTF

j_call: TRBJ1-6
cdr3_length: 15
clone_size: .
d_call: TRBD1
v_call: TRBV20-1
cdr3_nt: TGCAGTGCTAGAGAGGGGGGACAGGGTGGCTCACCCCTCCACTTT
cdr3_aa: CSAREGGQGGSPLHF

j_call: TRBJ2-7
cdr3_length: 14
clone_size: many
d_call: TRBD1
v_call: TRBV7-9
cdr3_nt: TGTGCCAGCAGCATGGACAGGGACTCCTACGAGCAGTACTTC
cdr3_aa: CASSMDRDSYEQYF

j_call: TRBJ2-7
cdr3_length: 13
clone_size: few
d_call: .
v_call: TRBV5-4
cdr3_nt: TGTGCCATGACTTGGGACAATCCCTACGAGCAGTACTTC
cdr3_aa: CAMTWDNPYEQYF

j_call: TRBJ1-2
cdr3_length: 14
clone_size: many
d_call: .
v_call: TRBV3-1
cdr3_nt: TGTGCCAGCAGCGAAAGGAACCAGGGCTATGGCTACACCTTC
cdr3_aa: CASSERNQGYGYTF

j_call: TRBJ2-7
cdr3_length: 14
clone_size: few
d_call: .
v_call: TRBV5-8
cdr3_nt: TGTGCCAGCAGCTTTAGGGACGGAGCCTACGAGCAGTACTTC
cdr3_aa: CASSFRDGAYEQYF

j_call: TRBJ2-2
cdr3_length: 15
clone_size: few
d_call: .
v_call: TRBV7-8
cdr3_nt: TGTGCCAGCAGCGAATCAGGGGTTAGGACCGGGGAGCTGTTTTTT
cdr3_aa: CASSESGVRTGELFF

j_call: TRBJ2-1
cdr3_length: 15
clone_size: .
d_call: TRBD2
v_call: TRBV2
cdr3_nt: TGTGCCAGCGCGTCTGGGACTATCGCCTACAATGAGCAGTTCTTC
cdr3_aa: CASASGTIAYNEQFF

j_call: TRBJ2-1
cdr3_length: 16
clone_size: many
d_call: TRBD2
v_call: TRBV12-3/TRBV12-4
cdr3_nt: TGTGCCAGCAGCAGGTTACTAGCGGGGCCCCACAATGAGCAGTTCTTC
cdr3_aa: CASSRLLAGPHNEQFF

j_call: TRBJ2-3
cdr3_length: 14
clone_size: .
d_call: .
v_call: TRBV7-2
cdr3_nt: TGTGCCAGCAGCTTAGTTCCTCAGACAGATACGCAGTATTTT
cdr3_aa: CASSLVPQTDTQYF

j_call: TRBJ2-5
cdr3_length: 15
clone_size: .
d_call: TRBD2
v_call: TRBV3-1
cdr3_nt: TGTGCCAGCAGCCTGAAACTAGCGAACCAAGAGACCCAGTACTTC
cdr3_aa: CASSLKLANQETQYF

j_call: TRBJ2-3
cdr3_length: 17
clone_size: few
d_call: TRBD2
v_call: TRBV4-3
cdr3_nt: TGCGCCAGCAGCCAAGATTGGACTAGCGGACCGACAGATACGCAGTATTTT
cdr3_aa: CASSQDWTSGPTDTQYF

j_call: TRBJ1-2
cdr3_length: 16
clone_size: many
d_call: .
v_call: TRBV19
cdr3_nt: TGTGCCAGTAGTATACCGCCTGGCAGGGTTGGCTATGGCTACACCTTC
cdr3_aa: CASSIPPGRVGYGYTF

j_call: TRBJ1-6
cdr3_length: 15
clone_size: .
d_call: .
v_call: TRBV18
cdr3_nt: TGTGCCAGCTCACCACTCCCCGGTGCAGGTTCACCCCTCCACTTT
cdr3_aa: CASSPLPGAGSPLHF

j_call: TRBJ2-3
cdr3_length: 18
clone_size: few
d_call: TRBD2
v_call: TRBV28
cdr3_nt: TGTGCCAGCAGAACCGGCGGGGGACTAGCGAGATCCACAGATACGCAGTATTTT
cdr3_aa: CASRTGGGLARSTDTQYF

j_call: TRBJ2-1
cdr3_length: 10
clone_size: .
d_call: .
v_call: TRBV29-1
cdr3_nt: TGCAGCGTTAGGGGAGGTGAGCAGTTCTTC
cdr3_aa: CSVRGGEQFF

j_call: TRBJ1-3
cdr3_length: 16
clone_size: few
d_call: .
v_call: TRBV19
cdr3_nt: TGTGCCAGTAGTACCGGACAGCCATTCTCTGGAAACACCATATATTTT
cdr3_aa: CASSTGQPFSGNTIYF

j_call: TRBJ2-5
cdr3_length: 14
clone_size: .
d_call: .
v_call: TRBV5-1
cdr3_nt: TGCGCCAGCAGCGGAGGACAGATCCAAGAGACCCAGTACTTC
cdr3_aa: CASSGGQIQETQYF

j_call: TRBJ2-7
cdr3_length: 14
clone_size: many
d_call: .
v_call: TRBV7-8
cdr3_nt: TGTGCCAGCACCCCGAGAGTGGGGGCCTACGAGCAGTACTTC
cdr3_aa: CASTPRVGAYEQYF

j_call: TRBJ1-5
cdr3_length: 16
clone_size: .
d_call: .
v_call: TRBV21-1
cdr3_nt: TGTGCCAGCAGCATCCGACAGCAGGATCCTTATCAGCCCCAGCATTTT
cdr3_aa: CASSIRQQDPYQPQHF

j_call: TRBJ2-2
cdr3_length: 14
clone_size: .
d_call: TRBD1
v_call: TRBV2
cdr3_nt: TGTGCCAGCAGTGTACAGGGGGTGGCCGGGGAGCTGTTTTTT
cdr3_aa: CASSVQGVAGELFF

j_call: TRBJ1-1
cdr3_length: 17
clone_size: many
d_call: TRBD1
v_call: TRBV6-5
cdr3_nt: TGTGCCAGCAGTTACTCAATAGTGACAGGGGGATCCACTGAAGCTTTCTTT
cdr3_aa: CASSYSIVTGGSTEAFF

j_call: TRBJ2-2
cdr3_length: 17
clone_size: few
d_call: TRBD2
v_call: TRBV4-3
cdr3_nt: TGCGCCAGCAGCGCGGGGGTCCCGTCCCTCAACACCGGGGAGCTGTTTTTT
cdr3_aa: CASSAGVPSLNTGELFF

j_call: TRBJ1-1
cdr3_length: 14
clone_size: .
d_call: .
v_call: TRBV7-2
cdr3_nt: TGTGCCAGCAGCCCACCCGGCACAGGGACTGAAGCTTTCTTT
cdr3_aa: CASSPPGTGTEAFF

j_call: TRBJ1-5
cdr3_length: 16
clone_size: many
d_call: .
v_call: TRBV28
cdr3_nt: TGTGCCAGCAGTTTCGCAAACAGGGCGAGCAATCAGCCCCAGCATTTT
cdr3_aa: CASSFANRASNQPQHF

j_call: TRBJ2-1
cdr3_length: 15
clone_size: .
d_call: TRBD1
v_call: TRBV2
cdr3_nt: TGTGCCAGCAGTCCCCGGGACAGTTCCTACAATGAGCAGTTCTTC
cdr3_aa: CASSPRDSSYNEQFF

j_call: TRBJ2-2
cdr3_length: 12
clone_size: .
d_call: .
v_call: TRBV7-3
cdr3_nt: TGTGCCAGCAGAGCGACCACCGGGGAGCTGTTTTTT
cdr3_aa: CASRATTGELFF

j_call: TRBJ1-1
cdr3_length: 14
clone_size: few
d_call: .
v_call: TRBV5-1
cdr3_nt: TGCGCCAGCAGCCCCATCCCCGCTAACACTGAAGCTTTCTTT
cdr3_aa: CASSPIPANTEAFF

j_call: TRBJ1-5
cdr3_length: 12
clone_size: .
d_call: .
v_call: TRBV30
cdr3_nt: TGTGCCGGCGGTAGGGACAATCAGCCCCAGCATTTT
cdr3_aa: CAGGRDNQPQHF

j_call: TRBJ1-6
cdr3_length: 16
clone_size: few
d_call: TRBD1
v_call: TRBV30
cdr3_nt: TGTGCCTGGAGTGTAAAAGCCGGACAGGGAAATTCACCCCTCCACTTT
cdr3_aa: CAWSVKAGQGNSPLHF

j_call: TRBJ2-7
cdr3_length: 12
clone_size: .
d_call: .
v_call: TRBV20-1
cdr3_nt: TGCAGTGCTCTCCACGTGGGAAACGAGCAGTACTTC
cdr3_aa: CSALHVGNEQYF

j_call: TRBJ2-4
cdr3_length: 13
clone_size: .
d_call: .
v_call: TRBV4-3
cdr3_nt: TGCGCCAGCAGCCAGGATACCGAGCAGCGCCAGTACTTC
cdr3_aa: CASSQDTEQRQYF

j_call: TRBJ1-5
cdr3_length: 14
clone_size: few
d_call: .
v_call: TRBV18
cdr3_nt: TGTGCCAGCTCACCCTCGACCTTTAATCAGCCCCAGCATTTT
cdr3_aa: CASSPSTFNQPQHF

j_call: TRBJ2-3
cdr3_length: 15
clone_size: many
d_call: .
v_call: TRBV28
cdr3_nt: TGTGCCAGCAGTTTATCCTCAGGACGGCAAAATACGCAGTATTTT
cdr3_aa: CASSLSSGRQNTQYF

j_call: TRBJ2-5
cdr3_length: 12
clone_size: few
d_call: .
v_call: TRBV28
cdr3_nt: TGTGCCAGCAGTTTGGGCACTAGCCTCTCGTACTTC
cdr3_aa: CASSLGTSLSYF

j_call: TRBJ2-6
cdr3_length: 16
clone_size: few
d_call: .
v_call: TRBV6-1
cdr3_nt: TGTGCCAGCAGTCTCCTCAGGGGATCTGGGGCCAACGTCCTGACTTTC
cdr3_aa: CASSLLRGSGANVLTF

j_call: TRBJ2-7
cdr3_length: 15
clone_size: .
d_call: TRBD1
v_call: TRBV24-1
cdr3_nt: TGTGCCACCAGTGATTCGACAGGGACCTCCTACGAGCAGTACTTC
cdr3_aa: CATSDSTGTSYEQYF

j_call: TRBJ2-3
cdr3_length: 16
clone_size: many
d_call: .
v_call: TRBV3-1
cdr3_nt: TGTGCCAGCAGCCAAGGGGAGGACTCATCCACAGATACGCAGTATTTT
cdr3_aa: CASSQGEDSSTDTQYF

j_call: TRBJ2-7
cdr3_length: 15
clone_size: few
d_call: TRBD2
v_call: TRBV7-2
cdr3_nt: TGTGCCAGCAGCTTAATTACTAGCGGCGCTTACGAGCAGTACTTC
cdr3_aa: CASSLITSGAYEQYF

j_call: TRBJ1-4
cdr3_length: 13
clone_size: .
d_call: .
v_call: TRBV4-2
cdr3_nt: TGTGCCAGCAGCCGACGGACTAATGAAAAACTGTTTTTT
cdr3_aa: CASSRRTNEKLFF

j_call: TRBJ1-1
cdr3_length: 15
clone_size: few
d_call: .
v_call: TRBV5-1
cdr3_nt: TGCGCCAGCAGCTTGGCCGGGACGGCGAACACTGAAGCTTTCTTT
cdr3_aa: CASSLAGTANTEAFF

j_call: TRBJ2-6
cdr3_length: 18
clone_size: .
d_call: TRBD1
v_call: TRBV12-3/TRBV12-4
cdr3_nt: TGTGCCAGCAGTTTAGGAGACAGGGGTCTGTCTGGGGCCAACGTCCTGACTTTC
cdr3_aa: CASSLGDRGLSGANVLTF

j_call: TRBJ2-5
cdr3_length: 16
clone_size: once
d_call: TRBD2
v_call: TRBV20-1
cdr3_nt: TGCAGTGCTAGAGATGGGGCGGGGGACCGTCAAGAGACCCAGTACTTC
cdr3_aa: CSARDGAGDRQETQYF

j_call: TRBJ2-2
cdr3_length: 15
clone_size: .
d_call: .
v_call: TRBV5-1
cdr3_nt: TGCGCCAGCAGTGTAAGCCGTTCCGGGGCCGGGGAGCTGTTTTTT
cdr3_aa: CASSVSRSGAGELFF

j_call: TRBJ2-7
cdr3_length: 13
clone_size: few
d_call: .
v_call: TRBV11-2
cdr3_nt: TGTGCCAGCAGGGCGGGACGGATTTACGAGCAGTACTTC
cdr3_aa: CASRAGRIYEQYF

j_call: TRBJ1-1
cdr3_length: 15
clone_size: few
d_call: .
v_call: TRBV7-2
cdr3_nt: TGTGCCAGCGTGGCGGCACCGTTCATGAACACTGAAGCTTTCTTT
cdr3_aa: CASVAAPFMNTEAFF

j_call: TRBJ1-3
cdr3_length: 16
clone_size: many
d_call: TRBD1
v_call: TRBV18
cdr3_nt: TGTGCCAGCTCGGCGATTCAGGGGGCTGGTGGAAACACCATATATTTT
cdr3_aa: CASSAIQGAGGNTIYF

j_call: TRBJ2-1
cdr3_length: 15
clone_size: many
d_call: TRBD1
v_call: TRBV5-5
cdr3_nt: TGTGCCAGCAGCCAGGGACAGGGGGCGGCCAATGAGCAGTTCTTC
cdr3_aa: CASSQGQGAANEQFF

j_call: TRBJ2-3
cdr3_length: 14
clone_size: few
d_call: .
v_call: TRBV5-1
cdr3_nt: TGCGCCAGCAGCTTGGGCCAACTGAGAGATACGCAGTATTTT
cdr3_aa: CASSLGQLRDTQYF

j_call: TRBJ1-2
cdr3_length: 15
clone_size: many
d_call: .
v_call: TRBV4-2
cdr3_nt: TGTGCCAGCAGCCAAGTTGTTGGGGGCGACTATGGCTACACCTTC
cdr3_aa: CASSQVVGGDYGYTF

j_call: TRBJ1-2
cdr3_length: 15
clone_size: many
d_call: TRBD1
v_call: TRBV5-1
cdr3_nt: TGCGCCAGCAGCCCAGGACAGGGACTTATCTATGGCTACACCTTC
cdr3_aa: CASSPGQGLIYGYTF